The 18 T cell receptor beta chains given below trace back to one sample, sequenced in a study of quantifying T cell responses using KT2 cells. For the study at large: TCR alpha and beta constant-region primers primed reverse transcription of RNA.

A single-stranded UMI oligo with SP2 sequence was ligated to cDNA 3' ends. The first PCR ran around 4 cycles with an equimolar RC1.1 and RC1.2 beta primer mix. TCRdb called the UMI-ligation and nested PCR reads again in MiXCR, with one record for every CDR3 protein. The table has approximately 50,000 distinct CDR3 sequences, around a tenth seen once. The specimen sequenced was PBMCs spiked with cells of the T cell clone KT2. These receptors originate from a human donor.

The J gene is TRBJ1-1, the V gene TRBV7-8; no clear D gene. This CDR3 is built from 14 residues. The V end was cut by 1 base, the J end by 1 base, with 7 bases between. The germline CDR1 and CDR2 sequences are SGHVS and FQNEAQ. The CDR3 loop reads CASSLVGRNTEAFF. The CDR3 DNA reads as TGTGCCAGCAGCTTAGTGGGAAGGAACACTGAAGCTTTCTTT. The variable domain in full, with the rest retrieved from reference TRBV7-8 and TRBJ1-1, is GAGVSQSPRYKVAKRGQDVALRCDPISGHVSLFWYQQALGQGPEFLTYFQNEAQLDKSGLPSDRFFAERPEGSVSTLKIQRTQQEDSAVYLCASSLVGRNTEAFFGQGTRLTVV.

The gene calls are TRBV27 and TRBJ1-4, with TRBD1 matching 9 bases. The germline V gene encodes CDR1 MNHEY and CDR2 SMNVEV (reference sequence). J gave up 3 bases and V 6 bases, and 5 bases lay outside the gene matches. The CDR3 extends over 15 amino acids. The CDR3, as DNA: TGTGCCAGCAGAGCCAGGACAGGGGCTAATGAAAAACTGTTTTTT. Translating gives CASRARTGANEKLFF.

The CDR3 protein is CASSSPREAGQPQHF. Written as DNA, the CDR3 is TGTGCCAGCAGTTCACCAAGGGAGGCGGGTCAGCCCCAGCATTTT. The gene calls are TRBV6-5 and TRBJ1-5; D gene uncertain. Trimming took 4 bases from V and 6 from J, leaving 16 bases between them. This CDR3 contains 15 residues. Germline V gene lookup returns CDR1 MNHEY and CDR2 SVGAGI.

The gene calls are TRBV6-5 and TRBJ1-4, with no clear D. Germline V gene sequence: CDR1 MNHEY, CDR2 SVGAGI. The CDR3 spans 13 residues. Trimming stripped 6 bases from V and 5 bases from J, with 10 bases between. CDR3 protein: CASSMTVNEKLFF. For the CDR3, the DNA is TGTGCCAGCAGCATGACCGTAAATGAAAAACTGTTTTTT.

CDR3 amino acids: CASSAGPYGYTF. The CDR3 DNA follows: TGTGCCAGCAGCGCAGGTCCCTATGGCTACACCTTC. The rearrangement uses TRBV2 and TRBJ1-2; no definite D call. Trimming removed 6 bases from V and 4 bases from J, with 9 bases in between. The CDR3 has 12 residues. Per germline, CDR1 SNHLY and CDR2 FYNNEI.

This clonotype was seen repeatedly, ten times or more. This sequence joins TRBV20-1 and TRBJ2-7; D may correspond to TRBD1 or TRBD2 (6 bases each). Trimming shortened V by 3 bases and J by 1 base, and 13 bases separated the two germline ends. The CDR3 has 14 residues. From germline, CDR1 is DFQATT and CDR2 SNEGSKA (reference sequence). CDR3 loop: CSASRGPGSYEQYF. DNA of the CDR3: TGCAGTGCTAGTCGGGGGCCTGGGTCCTACGAGCAGTACTTC.

The J gene is TRBJ1-1, the V gene TRBV20-1, with a tentative D call TRBD1 (5 bases). The CDR3 is 17 residues long. V was clipped by 5 bases and J by 5 bases, with 27 bases between them. From germline, CDR1 is DFQATT and CDR2 SNEGSKA (reference sequence). The CDR3 coding sequence is TGCAGTGCTCCAGTGACAGAAGAGGAGAAAACGAGGACTGAAGCTTTCTTT. This translates into CSAPVTEEEKTRTEAFF.

This clonotype appeared a few times. This rearrangement joins TRBV2 to TRBJ2-1; D not resolved. The CDR3 contains 13 residues. Looked up from germline, CDR1 is SNHLY and CDR2 is FYNNEI. Trimming removed 6 bases from V and 1 base from J, with 7 bases in between. The CDR3 nucleotides read TGTGCCAGCAGGGCGTATTCCTACAATGAGCAGTTCTTC. This translates into CASRAYSYNEQFF.

The chain couples TRBV5-6 to TRBJ2-4; 10 bases are shared with TRBD2. J lost 8 bases, V lost 7 bases, and 9 bases had no gene match. CDR1 is SGHDT, CDR2 YYEEEE, per germline. This CDR3 has 14 amino acids. The CDR3, as DNA: TGTGCCAGCGGGGTAGCGGGAGGATATGACATTCAGTACTTC. Residues: CASGVAGGYDIQYF.

This clonotype was observed a few times. A read error may account for a junction end that differs from germline. The chain combines TRBV27 with TRBJ2-7; 12 bases are shared with TRBD1. The germline CDR1 and CDR2 sequences are MNHEY and SMNVEV (reference sequence). The CDR3 has 14 amino acids. The CDR3 sequence is CASSQGQGAWRTLF. For the CDR3, the DNA is TGTGCCAGCAGTCAGGGACAGGGGGCTTGGAGGACCCTCTTC.

This chain links TRBV19 with TRBJ2-2, with TRBD1 matching over 11 bases. Losses at the gene ends were 7 bases for V and 5 bases for J; bases not matched to a gene: 6. This CDR3 is 15 amino acids long. Germline CDR1 reads LNHDA; CDR2 reads SQIVND (reference sequence). The CDR3 region is CASIPGTGGTGELFF. In DNA, the CDR3 is TGTGCCAGTATCCCCGGGACAGGGGGAACCGGGGAGCTGTTTTTT.

There are many counts of this clonotype. The chain employs TRBV29-1 and TRBJ1-1, with 8 bases matching TRBD1. J gave up 3 bases and V 7 bases, and 7 bases lay outside the gene matches. CDR1 and CDR2 (germline): SQVTM, ANQGSEA. The CDR3 sequence is 13 residues long. CDR3 amino acids: CSAVQGGDTEAFF. In nucleotides, the CDR3 is TGCAGCGCTGTACAGGGGGGGGACACTGAAGCTTTCTTT.

The chain is built from TRBV18 and TRBJ1-2; D is ambiguous. The CDR3 spans 14 residues. V dropped 3 bases and J dropped 0 bases, with 8 bases sitting between them. In germline, CDR1 is KGHSH, CDR2 LQKENI. CDR3 sequence (DNA): TGTGCCAGCTCACCGATACAGACTAACTATGGCTACACCTTC. It specifies CASSPIQTNYGYTF.

This clonotype was detected many times. This sequence joins TRBV7-2 and TRBJ2-7, with a tentative D call TRBD2 (6 bases). Per the germline V gene, CDR1 is SGHTA and CDR2 is FQGNSA. The CDR3 has 14 amino acids. Trimming took off 4 bases at V and 6 bases at J, with 16 bases between the two ends. The CDR3 DNA is TGTGCCAGCAGCTCGGGACTCGTTGGAGGCGAGCAGTACTTC. Translation: CASSSGLVGGEQYF. The full variable domain, in which reference TRBV7-2 and TRBJ2-7 provide the parts outside the CDR3, is GAGVSQSPSNKVTEKGKDVELRCDPISGHTALYWYRQSLGQGLEFLIYFQGNSAPDKSGLPSDRFSAERTGGSVSTLTIQRTQQEDSAVYLCASSSGLVGGEQYFGPGTRLTVT.

The V gene is TRBV14, the J gene TRBJ2-7, with no clear D. The CDR3 consists of 14 residues. Germline values: CDR1 SGHDN, CDR2 FVKESK. V lost 0 bases, J lost 9 bases, and 15 bases lay in between. This CDR3 reads CASSQDTPWGVQYF. The CDR3 nucleotides read TGTGCCAGCAGCCAAGATACCCCCTGGGGTGTGCAGTACTTC.

This clonotype was recorded a few times. V and J are TRBV6-1 and TRBJ2-7, with 11 bases fitting TRBD2. V gave up 7 bases and J gave up 4 bases; unmatched junction bases: 6. Germline CDR1 and CDR2: MNHNS and SASEGT. The CDR3 contains 14 residues. The CDR3 nucleotides read TGTGCCAGCACTCCGGGACTAGCGGTTTACGAGCAGTACTTC. Its translation is CASTPGLAVYEQYF.

This clonotype has just a few counts. This chain uses TRBV6-2 or TRBV6-3 with TRBJ1-1; D remains ambiguous. The germline V gene encodes CDR1 MNHEY and CDR2 SVGEGT. Between the trimmed V and J ends, which lost 8 bases and 1 base, there was a span of 11 bases. CDR3 length: 13 amino acids. The CDR3 is CASEISANTEAFF. The CDR3 region has the DNA TGTGCCAGCGAGATTAGTGCGAACACTGAAGCTTTCTTT.

The gene calls are TRBV12-3 or TRBV12-4 and TRBJ1-1; 10 bases align to TRBD1. This CDR3 comprises 13 residues. The trim removed 6 bases at V and 6 bases at J, leaving 4 bases unmatched. In DNA, the CDR3 is TGTGCCAGCAGGGGACAGGGGCCGCCTGAAGCTTTCTTT. It codes for CASRGQGPPEAFF.